The 20 T cell receptor beta chains reported below all come from one sample, sequenced in a study of blood T cell repertoires in COVID-19 (TCRdb year 2020). Libraries were made using the immunoSEQ multiplex PCR assay. TCRdb took this table from immuneACCESS and kept in-frame rearrangements with V and J called. Such tables lack part of the clones; where checked against another copy, unresolved V genes explain under half of the gap, and the rest is unexplained. The sample records over 60,000 clones, under 95% of which are singletons. The ten largest clones take up roughly 15% of the sample. The sample consisted of peripheral blood. All receptors derive from a woman aged 80 or over with active or convalescent COVID-19.

The chain uses TRBV2 and TRBJ2-2; tentative D call: TRBD2 (5 bases). The CDR3 loop spans 15 amino acids. Germline V gene lookup returns CDR1 SNHLY and CDR2 FYNNEI. Trimming took off 7 bases at V and 1 base at J, with 13 bases between the two ends. This chain's CDR3 is CASKGGLWNTGELFF. The CDR3, as DNA: TGTGCCAGCAAGGGCGGGCTCTGGAACACCGGGGAGCTGTTTTTT. The whole variable domain, remainder taken from reference TRBV2 and TRBJ2-2, is EPEVTQTPSHQVTQMGQEVILRCVPISNHLYFYWYRQILGQKVEFLVSFYNNEISEKSEIFDDQFSVERPDGSNFTLKIRSTKLEDSAMYFCASKGGLWNTGELFFGEGSRLTVL.

The chain couples TRBV6-6 to TRBJ1-4, with 7 bases identical to TRBD1. Germline V CDR1 and CDR2: MNHNY, SVGAGI (reference sequence). V trimming: 7 bases; J trimming: 4 bases; junction bases outside the gene matches: 6. The CDR3 has 14 amino acids. The CDR3 loop reads CASTKQGINEKLFF. CDR3 nucleotide sequence: TGTGCCAGCACCAAACAGGGGATTAATGAAAAACTGTTTTTT.

The gene calls are TRBV27 and TRBJ1-5, with a possible D match to TRBD1 (5 bases). The V end was cut by 5 bases, the J end by 3 bases, with 8 bases between. Per the germline V gene, CDR1 is MNHEY and CDR2 is SMNVEV (reference sequence). This CDR3 comprises 13 residues. CDR3: CASSPGFNQPQHF. The CDR3 coding sequence is TGTGCCAGCAGTCCAGGGTTCAATCAGCCCCAGCATTTT.

The chain employs TRBV30 and TRBJ2-3; TRBD2 agrees at 10 bases. Unmatched junction bases numbered 6, after V lost 8 bases and J lost 4 bases. The germline V gene encodes CDR1 GTSNPN and CDR2 SVGIG (reference sequence). The CDR3 loop spans 13 amino acids. The DNA for the CDR3 is TGTGCCCGAGCGGGGGGGCGGTCAGATACGCAGTATTTT. It encodes CARAGGRSDTQYF. Together with reference TRBV30 and TRBJ2-3, the CDR3 gives the full variable domain: SQTIHQWPATLVQPVGSPLSLECTVEGTSNPNLYWYRQAAGRGLQLLFYSVGIGQISSEVPQNLSASRPQDRQFILSSKKLLLSDSGFYLCARAGGRSDTQYFGPGTRLTVL.

The CDR3 loop reads CASSLGTGITNYGYTF. Here the CDR3 DNA reads TGTGCCAGCAGCTTGGGGACAGGTATTACTAACTATGGCTACACCTTC. The rearrangement links TRBV5-6 to TRBJ1-2, with TRBD1 identical over 7 bases. V was pared by 0 bases and J by 0 bases, with 5 bases of the junction left unmatched. Per the germline V gene, CDR1 is SGHDT and CDR2 is YYEEEE. This CDR3 is built from 16 residues. Based on the CDR3 plus reference TRBV5-6 and TRBJ1-2, the full variable domain is DAGVTQSPTHLIKTRGQQVTLRCSPKSGHDTVSWYQQALGQGPQFIFQYYEEEERQRGNFPDRFSGHQFPNYSSELNVNALLLGDSALYLCASSLGTGITNYGYTFGSGTRLTVV.

The chain carries TRBV12-3 or TRBV12-4 and TRBJ1-2, with D possibly being TRBD1 (5 bases). Trimming pared 6 bases from V and 8 bases from J, leaving 16 bases between. The CDR3 spans 13 residues. The CDR3 region is CASSPGWAVGYTF. The CDR3 bases are TGTGCCAGCAGCCCAGGGTGGGCTGTGGGCTACACCTTC.

The rearrangement links TRBV19 to TRBJ1-2, with a tentative D call TRBD1 (5 bases). Germline lookup yields CDR1 LNHDA and CDR2 SQIVND (reference sequence). Trimming took off 6 bases at V and 3 bases at J, with 17 bases between the two ends. This CDR3 comprises 15 residues. The CDR3 coding sequence is TGTGCCAGTAGCCTTCTGGGACTCCAAGACTATGGCTACACCTTC. Translation gives CASSLLGLQDYGYTF.

The chain recombines TRBV11-2 with TRBJ2-7, with 8 bases matching TRBD2. The CDR3 sequence is 15 residues long. V lost 1 base, J lost 1 base, and 3 bases stayed unmatched. CDR1 and CDR2 (germline): SGHAT, FQNNGV. The CDR3 coding sequence is TGTGCCAGCAGCTTAGGGTCTAGCGGGTCCTACGAGCAGTACTTC. It translates to CASSLGSSGSYEQYF.

This clone was found once. The V call is TRBV2, the J call TRBJ2-5, with TRBD2 matching over 8 bases. Unmatched junction bases numbered 2, after V lost 6 bases and J lost 2 bases. Germline V CDR1 and CDR2: SNHLY, FYNNEI. The CDR3 is 13 amino acids. This CDR3 is CASSGTRQETQYF. The CDR3 nucleotides read TGTGCCAGCAGCGGGACTAGGCAAGAGACCCAGTACTTC.

The chain recombines TRBV30 with TRBJ1-1; tentative D call: TRBD1 (6 bases). Trimming removed 8 bases from V and 6 bases from J, with 19 bases in between. The germline V gene has CDR1 GTSNPN and CDR2 SVGIG (reference sequence). The CDR3 contains 13 residues. The DNA of the CDR3 is TGTGCCGGTTGGGGACATGCCGGCCCTGAAGCTTTCTTT. Translated: CAGWGHAGPEAFF.

This clone was seen a single time. V is TRBV19 and J is TRBJ2-3; 13 nucleotides agree with TRBD2. The CDR3 contains 15 residues. V shed 5 bases, J shed 3 bases, and the junction held 2 bases outside the gene matches. Germline V gene sequence: CDR1 LNHDA, CDR2 SQIVND (reference sequence). As DNA, the CDR3 is TGTGCCAGTAGTTGGGGACTAGCGGGGACAGATACGCAGTATTTT. The encoded protein is CASSWGLAGTDTQYF.

V gene TRBV7-9 combines with J gene TRBJ1-2, with 8 bases matching TRBD1. Trimming removed 4 bases from V and 6 bases from J; junction bases left unmatched: 13. Germline V CDR1 and CDR2: SEHNR, FQNEAQ (reference sequence). The CDR3 totals 16 residues. The CDR3, as DNA: TGTGCCAGCAGCTCCCCCGGGACAGGAAGTGTTGATGGCTACACCTTC. The encoded protein is CASSSPGTGSVDGYTF.

V and J are TRBV5-1 and TRBJ1-1, with D possibly being TRBD1 (5 bases). V dropped 3 bases and J dropped 4 bases, with 16 bases sitting between them. The CDR3 loop spans 15 amino acids. The germline CDR1 and CDR2 sequences are SGHRS and YFSETQ. The DNA of the CDR3 is TGCGCCAGCAGCTCTGACGGAACCCAGGGCACTGAAGCTTTCTTT. This encodes CASSSDGTQGTEAFF. Supplemented by reference TRBV5-1 and TRBJ1-1, the full variable domain reads KAGVTQTPRYLIKTRGQQVTLSCSPISGHRSVSWYQQTPGQGLQFLFEYFSETQRNKGNFPGRFSGRQFSNSRSEMNVSTLELGDSALYLCASSSDGTQGTEAFFGQGTRLTVV.

V and J are TRBV28 and TRBJ1-6; 7 bases are shared with TRBD1. Per germline, CDR1 MDHEN and CDR2 SYDVKM. This CDR3 contains 15 residues. J lost 5 bases, V lost 3 bases, and 4 bases had no gene match. The CDR3 coding sequence is TGTGCCAGCAGTTTGACAGGGACGCATAATTCACCCCTCCACTTT. This codes for CASSLTGTHNSPLHF.

CDR3 DNA sequence: TGTGCCAGCAGCTCGAGAGGACAGGGCGGCATTCAGTACTTC. As protein: CASSSRGQGGIQYF. The chain joins TRBV7-2 to TRBJ2-4; TRBD1 matches 8 bases. The trim removed 4 bases at V and 9 bases at J, leaving 8 bases unmatched. Germline assignment: CDR1 SGHTA and CDR2 FQGNSA. CDR3 size: 14 residues.

In its sample, this clone was seen a few times. This rearrangement joins TRBV3-1 (or the pseudogene TRBV3-2) to TRBJ1-3, with 7 bases fitting TRBD1. With V trimmed by 1 base and J by 4 bases, 7 bases remained unmatched. CDR1 LGHDT and CDR2 YNNKEL come from the germline V gene (reference sequence). This CDR3 has 16 amino acids. The CDR3 region is CASSQGRGGTGNTIYF. The CDR3, as DNA: TGTGCCAGCAGCCAAGGAAGAGGGGGCACAGGAAACACCATATATTTT.

The rearrangement joins TRBV19 to TRBJ2-7; tentatively, D is TRBD1 (5 bases). The CDR3 runs 14 residues. Germline CDR1 is LNHDA and CDR2 is SQIVND (reference sequence). The V gene lost 1 base and the J gene lost 0 bases, with 7 bases spanning the gap. The CDR3 sequence is CASSIAQGSYEQYF. Written as DNA, the CDR3 is TGTGCCAGTAGTATAGCTCAGGGCTCCTACGAGCAGTACTTC.

In its sample, this clone was seen once. The V and J genes are TRBV7-2 and TRBJ2-3, with TRBD1 identical over 9 bases. This CDR3 comprises 16 residues. V lost 4 bases to trimming and J lost 1 base; unmatched junction nucleotides: 6. Germline-derived CDR1 and CDR2 are SGHTA and FQGNSA. This CDR3 reads CASSSTGGPRTDTQYF. As DNA, the CDR3 is TGTGCCAGCAGCTCCACAGGGGGCCCCCGCACAGATACGCAGTATTTT.

This clone appeared once. This chain links TRBV5-6 with TRBJ1-1; TRBD1 might be the D (5 bases). In germline, CDR1 is SGHDT, CDR2 YYEEEE. The CDR3 sequence is 13 residues long. The V end lost 3 bases, the J end lost 11 bases, and 17 bases lay between the germline ends. The CDR3 is CASSSGAGTLAFF. The DNA of the CDR3 is TGTGCCAGCAGCTCCGGGGCCGGGACTTTGGCTTTCTTT.

The rearrangement uses TRBV27 and TRBJ2-1; 11 bases match TRBD1. The length of the CDR3 is 15 residues. Germline lookup yields CDR1 MNHEY and CDR2 SMNVEV (reference sequence). The junction had 5 bases not matched to a gene; V was cut back by 7 bases and J by 3 bases. This CDR3 is CASMFGTGGYNEQFF. CDR3 DNA: TGTGCCAGCATGTTCGGGACAGGGGGCTACAATGAGCAGTTCTTC.